The 11 T cell receptor beta chains reported below all come from one sample, sequenced in a study of blood T cell repertoires in COVID-19. The protocol was immunoSEQ multiplex PCR, while the TCRdb copy is restricted to in-frame clones and leaves out a portion. The sample holds 110,000 to 150,000 clones, around 83% seen once. The specimen was peripheral blood. The receptor source for this set is a woman aged 80 or older with acute or convalescent COVID-19.

The chain joins TRBV21-1 to TRBJ2-1; the table's D call, TRBD2, has no DNA check behind it. TRBV21-1 constitutes a pseudogene. There are 15 residues in the CDR3. Here the CDR3 reads CASSKGLHPHNEQFF. DNA of the CDR3: TGTGCCAGCAGCAAAGGACTCCACCCCCACAATGAGCAGTTCTTC.

The chain links TRBV18 to TRBJ2-1, with a weak D call TRBD2 (5 bases). Germline V lookup: CDR1 KGHSH, CDR2 LQKENI. The CDR3 has 15 residues. V was cut by 3 bases and J by 0 bases, with 9 bases left in between. CDR3 region: CASSPQGGSYNEQFF. The DNA for the CDR3 is TGTGCCAGCTCACCCCAAGGAGGCTCCTACAATGAGCAGTTCTTC.

This chain joins TRBV4-1 and TRBJ2-1, with D possibly matching TRBD2 (6 bases). This CDR3 has 15 amino acids. The V and J ends lost 2 bases and 2 bases respectively, with 10 bases between them. CDR1 MGHRA and CDR2 YSYEKL come from the germline V gene. The CDR3, as DNA: TGCGCCAGCAGCCAACGGCGGGAAGCCTACAATGAGCAGTTCTTC. It translates to CASSQRREAYNEQFF.

This clone was seen a few times. CDR3 amino acids: CASSTTRDRNQPQHF. CDR3 nucleotides: TGTGCCAGTAGTACGACTCGGGACAGGAATCAGCCCCAGCATTTT. The J gene is TRBJ1-5, the V gene TRBV19; 8 nucleotides agree with TRBD1. The CDR3 has 15 amino acids. CDR1 LNHDA and CDR2 SQIVND come from the germline V gene (reference sequence). J gave up 4 bases and V 4 bases, and 6 bases lay outside the gene matches.

The genes are TRBV6-5 and TRBJ2-1, with 8 bases lining up with TRBD1. The CDR3 extends over 15 amino acids. Germline values: CDR1 MNHEY, CDR2 SVGAGI. Losses at the gene ends were 4 bases for V and 4 bases for J; bases not matched to a gene: 6. This CDR3 is CASSLRDRRYNEQFF. The CDR3 DNA follows: TGTGCCAGCAGTTTGCGGGACAGGAGGTACAATGAGCAGTTCTTC.

The chain links TRBV7-8 to TRBJ1-2; no definite D call. Germline-derived CDR1 and CDR2 are SGHVS and FQNEAQ. Trimming stripped 5 bases from V and 2 bases from J, with 15 bases between. This CDR3 has 15 amino acids. The CDR3, as DNA: TGTGCCAGCAGCCCTAGGGAGCAGAACAACTATGGCTACACCTTC. Its translation is CASSPREQNNYGYTF.

This clone was detected only once. The chain recombines TRBV6-5 with TRBJ1-1; D gene unclear. Germline loops: CDR1 MNHEY, CDR2 SVGAGI. The CDR3 sequence is 12 residues long. The V end lost 5 bases, the J end lost 8 bases, and 12 bases lay between the germline ends. CDR3 coding DNA: TGTGCCAGCAGTCCGGGAACGAGCGAAGCTTTCTTT. Translation: CASSPGTSEAFF.

The genes are TRBV18 and TRBJ1-4; D might be TRBD1 (6 bases). This CDR3 is 14 amino acids long. The germline V gene encodes CDR1 KGHSH and CDR2 LQKENI. V lost 4 bases and J 2 bases, leaving 8 bases between the germline ends. The DNA of the CDR3 is TGTGCCAGCTCACGTCAGGGGACTAATGAAAAACTGTTTTTT. Translation: CASSRQGTNEKLFF.

The gene calls are TRBV5-1 and TRBJ2-1; 11 positions match TRBD2. J lost 8 bases, V lost 1 base, and 8 bases had no gene match. The CDR3 is made up of 16 amino acids. Germline values: CDR1 SGHRS, CDR2 YFSETQ. CDR3 sequence reads: CASSLSISGRVDEQFF. The CDR3 DNA reads as TGCGCCAGCAGCTTGTCGATTAGCGGGAGGGTGGATGAGCAGTTCTTC.

This chain links TRBV3-1 (or the pseudogene TRBV3-2) with TRBJ2-3, with 9 bases lining up with TRBD1. The CDR3 length is 15 residues. Germline CDR1 LGHDT, CDR2 YNNKEL (reference sequence). J gave up 4 bases and V 5 bases, and 7 bases lay outside the gene matches. CDR3 loop: CASSSHGTGPDTQYF. The CDR3 nucleotides are TGTGCCAGCAGCTCACACGGGACAGGGCCAGATACGCAGTATTTT.

The rearrangement links TRBV2 to TRBJ1-5, with 7 bases fitting TRBD1. This CDR3 is built from 14 residues. Per germline, CDR1 SNHLY and CDR2 FYNNEI. Losses at the gene ends were 4 bases for V and 6 bases for J; bases not matched to a gene: 6. CDR3 bases: TGTGCCAGCAGTGGGACAGGAGAGGCTCAGCCCCAGCATTTT. This translates into CASSGTGEAQPQHF.